This T cell receptor (beta chain) is from a study of control samples from healthy donors and cancer patients. The protocol was immunoSEQ multiplex PCR, while the TCRdb copy is restricted to in-frame clones and leaves out a portion. The top ten hold around 6.8% of the sample, which has about 410,000 clones, around 90% seen once. Per germline, CDR1 MGHRA and CDR2 YSYEKL. The CDR3 is 14 residues long. The V and J ends lost 1 base and 4 bases, in that order; junction bases with no gene match: 0. The material sequenced was PBMCs. This chain connects TRBV4-1 to TRBJ2-3, with TRBD2 matching over 9 bases. The clonotype comes from a man aged 40-55 years with head and neck cancer. CDR3 nucleotide sequence: TGCGCCAGCAGCCAAGGGACTAGCGCAGATACGCAGTATTTT. This translates into CASSQGTSADTQYF.